One T cell receptor beta chain is described in this entry. TCRdb's table, derived via immunoSEQ multiplex PCR, lists solely in-frame clones and lacks some. The table has about 58,000 clones, 93% seen once. From germline, CDR1 is LNHNV and CDR2 YYDKDF (reference sequence). CDR3 size: 17 residues. Trimming removed 0 bases from V and 1 base from J; junction bases left unmatched: 4. This sample is part of a study of T cell changes during pregnancy in multiple sclerosis. The clonotype was recovered from a female donor with multiple sclerosis, enrolled in a pregnancy study. The rearrangement links TRBV15 to TRBJ2-3, with 10 bases identical to TRBD2. The sequenced sample was CD8+ T cells from peripheral blood mononuclear cells, obtained in the second trimester of pregnancy. As DNA, the CDR3 is TGTGCCACCAGCAGAGACCCTAGCGGGGGCCGCACAGATACGCAGTATTTT. It yields the protein CATSRDPSGGRTDTQYF.